Listed below are T cell receptor beta chains from one sample, sequenced in a study of blood T cells in healthy people across ages. TCRdb reprocessed the 5' RACE reads with MiXCR, giving one entry per CDR3 protein. The sample holds hundreds of thousands of distinct CDR3 sequences, 49% seen once. The sample comprised blood. The receptors shown here come from a woman aged 55-69 years in good health. The CDR3 runs from the conserved cysteine through the conserved F or W. Each record gives: clone size, J gene, D gene, V gene, CDR3 protein, CDR3 DNA. D genes are given only for firm matches. Clone size, where shown, is once, few, many, or a class for clones that have expanded.

>-|TRBJ1-6|-|TRBV7-3
CASSLTPNNSPLHF
TGTGCCAGCAGCTTGACCCCCAATAATTCACCCCTCCACTTT
>-|TRBJ1-2|TRBD1|TRBV5-1
CASSPGQGQGGYTF
TGCGCCAGCAGCCCCGGACAGGGCCAGGGGGGCTACACCTTC
>few|TRBJ2-1|-|TRBV5-1
CASSLDLGSAYNEQFF
TGCGCCAGCAGCTTGGATCTAGGGTCGGCCTACAATGAGCAGTTCTTC
>-|TRBJ2-2|TRBD2|TRBV7-2
CASSLLLAGIPTGELFF
TGTGCCAGCAGCCTCCTCCTAGCGGGGATACCCACCGGGGAGCTGTTTTTT
>-|TRBJ2-5|-|TRBV2
CASLLRTQETQYF
TGTGCCAGCCTCTTGAGGACCCAAGAGACCCAGTACTTC
>-|TRBJ1-2|TRBD1|TRBV27
CASQDRGQDGYTF
TGTGCCAGCCAAGACAGGGGGCAAGATGGCTACACCTTC
>-|TRBJ1-2|TRBD1|TRBV5-1
CASSLDDRGSGYTF
TGCGCCAGCAGCTTGGATGACAGGGGAAGTGGCTACACCTTC
>-|TRBJ2-7|-|TRBV29-1
CSVEGQGIYNEQYF
TGCAGCGTTGAAGGCCAGGGAATCTACAATGAGCAGTACTTC
>-|TRBJ2-1|TRBD2|TRBV27
CASTTGTSGLNEQFF
TGTGCCAGCACAACCGGGACTAGCGGACTTAATGAGCAGTTCTTC
>few|TRBJ2-7|-|TRBV9
CASSVSSTSSYEQYF
TGTGCCAGCAGCGTAAGTTCTACGAGCTCCTACGAGCAGTACTTC
>-|TRBJ2-3|-|TRBV27
CASSLGGATLRTDTQYF
TGTGCCAGCAGTTTAGGCGGGGCAACACTCCGCACAGATACGCAGTATTTT
>-|TRBJ2-2|-|TRBV4-1
CASSQGDGTGELFF
TGCGCCAGCAGCCAAGGAGACGGTACCGGGGAGCTGTTTTTT
>-|TRBJ2-3|TRBD2|TRBV20-1
CSASPTSGRATDTQYF
TGCAGTGCTAGTCCCACTAGCGGGAGGGCCACGGATACGCAGTATTTT
>-|TRBJ2-1|TRBD1|TRBV12-3/TRBV12-4
CASSSPGTGKRNEQFF
TGTGCCAGCAGTTCACCCGGGACAGGGAAGCGCAATGAGCAGTTCTTC
>-|TRBJ1-5|TRBD1|TRBV27
CASSAGDRVPSSNQPQHF
TGTGCCAGCAGTGCCGGGGACAGGGTTCCCTCTAGCAATCAGCCCCAGCATTTT
>-|TRBJ2-7|-|TRBV20-1
CSAPRSGSHYEQYF
TGCAGTGCTCCCCGATCCGGGTCCCATTACGAGCAGTACTTC
>few|TRBJ2-1|TRBD2|TRBV20-1
CSASPSGSREQFF
TGCAGTGCTAGTCCTAGCGGGAGTCGTGAGCAGTTCTTC
>-|TRBJ2-3|-|TRBV5-6
CASSLASYTQYF
TGTGCCAGCAGCTTGGCGTCGTACACGCAGTATTTT
>-|TRBJ2-1|-|TRBV28
CASSPFPAGVYNEQFF
TGTGCCAGCAGCCCCTTCCCCGCAGGGGTTTACAATGAGCAGTTCTTC
>-|TRBJ2-3|TRBD1|TRBV10-3
CAIRLPGQGGTDTQYF
TGTGCCATCAGACTCCCCGGACAGGGTGGTACAGATACGCAGTATTTT
>-|TRBJ2-7|-|TRBV7-3
CASSPTGVEQQDEQYF
TGTGCCAGCAGCCCCACGGGTGTAGAACAACAGGACGAGCAGTACTTC
>few|TRBJ2-1|-|TRBV14
CASSQVRYNEQFF
TGTGCCAGCAGCCAAGTTAGATACAATGAGCAGTTCTTC
>-|TRBJ1-4|-|TRBV7-2
CASSPSQGGGEKLFF
TGTGCCAGCAGCCCCTCACAGGGAGGGGGAGAAAAACTGTTTTTT
>-|TRBJ2-5|-|TRBV7-8
CASSLTRGGTQYF
TGTGCCAGCAGCTTGACACGGGGCGGGACCCAGTACTTC
>-|TRBJ2-7|-|TRBV12-3/TRBV12-4
CASSLIGRGLRFSYNEQYF
TGTGCCAGCAGTTTAATTGGGCGGGGACTCCGATTCTCCTACAATGAGCAGTACTTC
>-|TRBJ2-3|-|TRBV28
CASSLWGAGTDTQYF
TGTGCCAGCAGCCTCTGGGGGGCGGGCACAGATACGCAGTATTTT
>many|TRBJ2-7|TRBD2|TRBV29-1
CSVDIAGDGYEQYF
TGCAGCGTCGATATAGCGGGAGACGGCTACGAGCAGTACTTC
>-|TRBJ2-1|-|TRBV20-1
CRPRTGKDEQFF
TGCAGGCCCCGTACAGGGAAAGATGAGCAGTTCTTC
>few|TRBJ2-3|-|TRBV29-1
CSVEIVASTDTQYF
TGCAGCGTTGAAATCGTGGCTAGCACAGATACGCAGTATTTT
>many|TRBJ2-7|-|TRBV6-2/TRBV6-3
CASSFSWDSYEQYF
TGTGCCAGCAGTTTCTCCTGGGACTCCTACGAGCAGTACTTC
>few|TRBJ2-7|TRBD1|TRBV29-1
CSVADRSSYEQYF
TGCAGCGTCGCGGACAGGAGCTCCTACGAGCAGTACTTC
>-|TRBJ1-2|-|TRBV20-1
CSARVLGNYGYTF
TGCAGTGCTAGAGTATTAGGGAACTATGGCTACACCTTC
>few|TRBJ1-1|-|TRBV28
CACRQHTEAFF
TGTGCCTGCAGACAGCACACTGAAGCTTTCTTT
>few|TRBJ2-7|TRBD2|TRBV7-2
CASSNPRAGGYEQYF
TGTGCCAGCAGCAACCCCCGGGCGGGAGGGTACGAGCAGTACTTC
>-|TRBJ2-2|-|TRBV5-6
CASSLVRWPVTGELFF
TGTGCCAGCAGCTTGGTACGGTGGCCTGTCACCGGGGAGCTGTTTTTT
>-|TRBJ1-5|-|TRBV28
CASSLLRGNQPQHF
TGTGCCAGCAGTTTATTACGGGGAAATCAGCCCCAGCATTTT
>-|TRBJ2-5|TRBD1|TRBV3-1
CASSQDMGQLWTQYF
TGTGCCAGCAGCCAAGACATGGGACAGCTTTGGACCCAGTACTTC
>few|TRBJ2-7|TRBD1|TRBV28
CASNTPDRVGHEQYF
TGTGCCAGCAACACACCGGACAGGGTGGGGCACGAGCAGTACTTC
>-|TRBJ2-1|TRBD2|TRBV6-5
CASSYSLRLASNEQFF
TGTGCCAGCAGTTACTCGCTGAGACTAGCGAGTAATGAGCAGTTCTTC
>many|TRBJ1-6|-|TRBV27
CASSFLGSSYNSPLHF
TGTGCCAGCAGTTTTTTGGGTAGCTCCTATAATTCACCCCTCCACTTT
>few|TRBJ2-5|-|TRBV5-1
CASSSEVGAMETQYF
TGCGCCAGCAGCTCCGAAGTAGGGGCTATGGAGACCCAGTACTTC
>few|TRBJ2-7|-|TRBV2
CASSAQAIPYEQYF
TGTGCCAGCAGTGCACAAGCAATCCCCTACGAGCAGTACTTC
>-|TRBJ2-7|-|TRBV5-1
CASSLRRPPTEQYF
TGCGCCAGCAGCCTTCGTAGGCCTCCTACAGAGCAGTACTTC
>-|TRBJ2-1|TRBD1|TRBV6-5
CATQGQPYNEQFF
TGTGCCACCCAGGGACAGCCCTACAATGAGCAGTTCTTC